These 25 T cell receptor beta chains were all obtained from the same sample, sequenced in a study of cytomegalovirus exposure and HLA in healthy donors. The PCR used 60 Vbeta and 13 Jbeta primers. Sequenced by immunoSEQ multiplex PCR; TCRdb stores in-frame clones only, minus some. The sample table includes around 140,000 clones. Sequencing was carried out using PBMCs. The receptors here all came from a woman in her fifties or sixties in good health and CMV-seronegative.

The rearrangement links TRBV7-6 to TRBJ2-5; tentatively, D is TRBD1 (6 bases). The DNA matches TRBJ2-7 better at its end, which makes the J call doubtful. Germline loops: CDR1 SGHVS, CDR2 FNYEAQ. The CDR3 covers 15 residues. The CDR3 here is CASSSSGVRGNEQYF. The CDR3 DNA reads as TGTGCCAGCAGCTCCAGCGGTGTCAGGGGCAACGAGCAGTACTTC.

The genes are TRBV28 and TRBJ2-7, with 12 positions matching TRBD1. CDR3 length: 15 residues. The V and J ends lost 3 bases and 6 bases, in that order; junction bases with no gene match: 6. Germline V gene lookup returns CDR1 MDHEN and CDR2 SYDVKM. The CDR3 DNA sequence: TGTGCCAGCAGTTTTTGGGACAGGGGGCGAGGCGAGCAGTACTTC. Amino acid sequence: CASSFWDRGRGEQYF.

The CDR3 protein is CASWNGQSKTQYF. The CDR3 nucleotides read TGTGCCAGCTGGAATGGGCAATCCAAGACCCAGTACTTC. The chain links TRBV13 to TRBJ2-5; D call uncertain. V was pared by 8 bases and J by 6 bases, with 16 bases between. CDR1 is PRHDT and CDR2 is FYEKMQ in the germline V gene (reference sequence). The CDR3 length is 13 residues.

This sequence joins TRBV4-1 and TRBJ2-7; 8 bases agree with TRBD2. Trimming at V came to 0 bases and at J to 6 bases, leaving 7 bases not matched to a gene. This CDR3 is built from 15 residues. Germline CDR1 MGHRA, CDR2 YSYEKL. The CDR3: CASSQERTSLVEQYF. CDR3 nucleotides: TGCGCCAGCAGCCAAGAAAGGACTAGCCTCGTCGAGCAGTACTTC.

This rearrangement joins TRBV18 to TRBJ2-7; 8 positions agree with TRBD1. Germline V gene sequence: CDR1 KGHSH, CDR2 LQKENI. CDR3 length: 14 residues. With 2 bases clipped from V and 5 bases from J, the junction kept 5 bases outside the gene matches. CDR3 nucleotides: TGTGCCAGCTCACCAAGACAGGGGAGCCACGAGCAGTACTTC. It encodes CASSPRQGSHEQYF.

The V and J genes are TRBV16 and TRBJ2-2; 9 nucleotides line up with TRBD1. J gave up 4 bases and V 4 bases, and 4 bases lay outside the gene matches. Germline lookup yields CDR1 KGHSY and CDR2 FQNENV. The CDR3 has 15 amino acids. The CDR3 coding sequence is TGTGCCAGCAGCCCGGGACAGGGTCTCACCGGGGAGCTGTTTTTT. Its translation is CASSPGQGLTGELFF.

V gene TRBV5-1 combines with J gene TRBJ1-2; TRBD1 matches at 7 bases. The CDR3 totals 14 residues. The junction had 4 bases not matched to a gene; V was cut back by 1 base and J by 4 bases. The germline CDR1 and CDR2 sequences are SGHRS and YFSETQ. Here the CDR3 reads CASSLSGGTYGYTF. The CDR3, as DNA: TGCGCCAGCAGCTTGTCAGGGGGAACCTATGGCTACACCTTC.

The chain uses TRBV9 and TRBJ1-1, with 8 nucleotides matching TRBD1. This CDR3 spans 16 amino acids. The germline V gene has CDR1 SGDLS and CDR2 YYNGEE. Germline trimming cut 4 bases from V and 0 bases from J; bases unmatched to any gene: 8. CDR3 sequence reads: CASSPPGTGVNTEAFF. The CDR3 DNA follows: TGTGCCAGCAGCCCGCCCGGGACAGGAGTGAACACTGAAGCTTTCTTT. The entire variable domain, with the rest obtained from reference TRBV9 and TRBJ1-1, is as follows: DSGVTQTPKHLITATGQRVTLRCSPRSGDLSVYWYQQSLDQGLQFLIQYYNGEERAKGNILERFSAQQFPDLHSELNLSSLELGDSALYFCASSPPGTGVNTEAFFGQGTRLTVV.

The gene calls are TRBV29-1 and TRBJ2-5; TRBD2 aligns across 7 bases. Germline V gene data show CDR1 as SQVTM and CDR2 as ANQGSEA. CDR3 length: 11 residues. V trimming: 7 bases; J trimming: 4 bases; junction bases outside the gene matches: 3. This CDR3 reads CSGGGLETQYF. The CDR3 DNA reads as TGCAGCGGGGGAGGGTTAGAGACCCAGTACTTC.

V usage is TRBV9 and J usage is TRBJ2-1, with 16 bases fitting TRBD2. Germline CDR1 is SGDLS and CDR2 is YYNGEE. The CDR3 consists of 19 residues. J lost 0 bases, V lost 3 bases, and 6 bases had no gene match. CDR3 sequence: CASSARGLAGGSSYNEQFF. CDR3 sequence (DNA): TGTGCCAGCAGCGCCCGGGGACTAGCGGGAGGGAGCTCCTACAATGAGCAGTTCTTC.

V is TRBV4-2 and J is TRBJ1-2; weak D call: TRBD1 (5 bases). There are 15 residues in the CDR3. Trimming left V 4 bases short and J 9 bases short, with 21 bases between. The germline CDR1 and CDR2 sequences are LGHNA and YNFKEQ. Here the CDR3 reads CASSLLGAPVESYTF. Here the CDR3 DNA reads TGTGCCAGCAGCCTCCTAGGGGCGCCGGTTGAAAGCTACACCTTC.

The rearrangement uses TRBV6-5 and TRBJ1-5, with D unresolved. V lost 4 bases, J lost 7 bases, and 11 bases lay in between. Germline values: CDR1 MNHEY, CDR2 SVGAGI. The CDR3 has 13 amino acids. The CDR3 DNA is TGTGCCAGCAGTTTCCAGGTTAACCAGCCCCAGCATTTT. Its protein is CASSFQVNQPQHF.

This chain uses TRBV19 with TRBJ1-5; the D gene is possibly TRBD1 (6 bases). V lost 3 bases and J lost 3, with 12 bases in between. The germline V gene has CDR1 LNHDA and CDR2 SQIVND (reference sequence). This CDR3 has 15 residues. This chain's CDR3 is CASSIYRADNQPQHF. CDR3 in DNA: TGTGCCAGTAGTATTTACAGGGCGGACAATCAGCCCCAGCATTTT.

The rearrangement uses TRBV28 and TRBJ1-1, with D perhaps TRBD1 (6 bases). The CDR3 covers 14 residues. Trimming took 3 bases from V and 5 from J, leaving 13 bases between them. The germline CDR1 and CDR2 sequences are MDHEN and SYDVKM. The CDR3 nucleotides read TGTGCCAGCAGTTTCCACAGGGTTGGGACTGAAGCTTTCTTT. Protein sequence: CASSFHRVGTEAFF.

The gene calls are TRBV11-2 and TRBJ2-5; 9 positions agree with TRBD1. The J call may not be correct, given that the DNA end is closer to TRBJ2-7. This CDR3 has 16 residues. The germline V gene has CDR1 SGHAT and CDR2 FQNNGV. The CDR3 spells CASSKIQGARWYEQYF. The CDR3 DNA sequence: TGTGCCAGCAGCAAAATACAGGGGGCGCGGTGGTACGAGCAGTACTTC.

The rearrangement links TRBV28 to TRBJ2-7, with TRBD2 as a possible D gene (6 bases). CDR1 is MDHEN and CDR2 is SYDVKM in the germline V gene. The CDR3 loop spans 17 amino acids. V was trimmed by 5 bases and J by 0 bases, leaving 20 bases between them. CDR3 nucleotides: TGTGCCAGCAGTGGCGGAGGCGGACTACGCCCCTCCTACGAGCAGTACTTC. Amino acids: CASSGGGGLRPSYEQYF.

The CDR3 loop is CATGTHEQYF. DNA for the CDR3: TGTGCCACCGGGACTCACGAGCAGTACTTC. The V and J genes are TRBV25-1 and TRBJ2-7; possibly TRBD2 for D (6 bases). The CDR3 extends over 10 amino acids. V shed 10 bases and J shed 5 bases, with 9 bases lying between them. CDR1 MGHDK and CDR2 SYGVNS come from the germline V gene.

This sequence joins TRBV5-6 and TRBJ2-7; D perhaps matches TRBD1 (6 bases). Trimming removed 1 base at V and 7 bases at J, with 15 bases between. Germline-derived CDR1 and CDR2 are SGHDT and YYEEEE. The CDR3 runs 14 residues. The CDR3 region is CASSLLGRGREQYF. DNA of the CDR3: TGTGCCAGCAGCTTGTTGGGCAGGGGTCGGGAGCAGTACTTC.

The rearrangement links TRBV4-3 to TRBJ2-7, with D maybe TRBD2 (5 bases). The CDR3 totals 14 residues. Germline CDR1 LGHNA, CDR2 YSLEER. V lost 0 bases and J lost 6, with 12 bases in between. The CDR3: CASSQDRLRGEQYF. DNA for the CDR3: TGCGCCAGCAGCCAAGATCGTCTTCGGGGCGAGCAGTACTTC.

This chain links TRBV20-1 with TRBJ1-1; the D is unclear. The CDR3 is made up of 11 amino acids. Per germline, CDR1 DFQATT and CDR2 SNEGSKA (reference sequence). V gave up 7 bases and J gave up 3 bases, with 9 bases separating them. Written as DNA, the CDR3 is TGCAGTGTACCGGAGGACACTGAAGCTTTCTTT. Its protein product is CSVPEDTEAFF.

The chain links TRBV6-5 to TRBJ2-7; D unresolved. The CDR3 has 12 amino acids. Germline V gene data show CDR1 as MNHEY and CDR2 as SVGAGI. Trimming took 6 bases from V and 6 from J, leaving 12 bases between them. The CDR3 DNA is TGTGCCAGCAGCTGGGCCCATGGCGAGCAGTACTTC. Protein: CASSWAHGEQYF.

The rearrangement links TRBV28 to TRBJ2-6; D is uncertain. The CDR3 runs 15 residues. Trimming took off 10 bases at V and 0 bases at J, with 13 bases between the two ends. Germline values: CDR1 MDHEN, CDR2 SYDVKM. The CDR3 spells CATLLPGSGANVLTF. The CDR3 DNA reads TGTGCCACCCTCCTCCCGGGCTCTGGGGCCAACGTCCTGACTTTC.

This chain connects TRBV9 to TRBJ1-2, with D unresolved. V was shortened by 3 bases and J by 8 bases, with 11 bases between the two germline ends. Germline loops: CDR1 SGDLS, CDR2 YYNGEE. This CDR3 is 12 amino acids long. The CDR3 loop is CASSAYALGYTF. CDR3 sequence (DNA): TGTGCCAGCAGCGCGTACGCCCTAGGCTACACCTTC.

The chain links TRBV18 to TRBJ1-5, with D uncertain. The CDR3 runs 14 residues. Germline CDR1 reads KGHSH; CDR2 reads LQKENI. Trimming took 6 bases from V and 2 from J, leaving 11 bases between them. The CDR3: CASSATVGNQPQHF. The CDR3 nucleotides read TGTGCCAGCTCGGCAACAGTAGGCAATCAGCCCCAGCATTTT.

V and J are TRBV7-8 and TRBJ1-2, with TRBD1 matching 8 bases. This CDR3 comprises 16 residues. V was clipped by 0 bases and J by 4 bases; unmatched bases: 7. CDR1 is SGHVS and CDR2 is FQNEAQ in the germline V gene. The chain's CDR3 is CASSLANRGQGYGYTF. The CDR3 bases are TGTGCCAGCAGCTTAGCGAACCGAGGACAGGGCTATGGCTACACCTTC.